The 28 T cell receptor beta chains given below trace back to one sample, sequenced in a study of blood T cell repertoires in COVID-19. Some clones are missing from TCRdb's copy, which holds only in-frame ones; the method was immunoSEQ multiplex PCR. The sample has about 250,000 clones, 65% to 85% seen once. The sample consisted of peripheral blood. These TCRs come from a woman older than 75 with acute or convalescent COVID-19.

V gene TRBV28 combines with J gene TRBJ1-5, with D perhaps TRBD1 (6 bases). Germline V gene sequence: CDR1 MDHEN, CDR2 SYDVKM. The CDR3 length is 15 residues. The V end lost 1 base, the J end lost 2 bases, and 9 bases lay between the germline ends. CDR3 sequence reads: CASSLSGGGNQPQHF. The CDR3 DNA is TGTGCCAGCAGTTTATCGGGGGGCGGCAATCAGCCCCAGCATTTT.

This chain uses TRBV19 with TRBJ1-1; TRBD1 matches 8 bases. The V gene's germline CDR1 is LNHDA and CDR2 SQIVND (reference sequence). The CDR3 spans 15 residues. Trimming removed 5 bases from V and 5 bases from J; junction bases left unmatched: 10. The CDR3 spells CASSFGQGTVTEAFF. CDR3 nucleotide sequence: TGTGCCAGTAGTTTCGGACAGGGTACTGTTACTGAAGCTTTCTTT.

This clone appeared once. The chain combines TRBV5-6 with TRBJ1-2; 12 nucleotides align to TRBD1. CDR3 size: 15 residues. Germline-derived CDR1 and CDR2 are SGHDT and YYEEEE. The junction had 5 bases not matched to a gene; V was cut back by 2 bases and J by 6 bases. This chain's CDR3 is CASSFERDRGHGYTF. For the CDR3, the DNA is TGTGCCAGCAGCTTCGAGCGGGACAGGGGGCATGGCTACACCTTC.

This clone appeared a single time. The chain recombines TRBV6-2 or TRBV6-3 with TRBJ2-1; 7 bases agree with TRBD2. Germline CDR1 reads MNHEY; CDR2 reads SVGEGT. The length of the CDR3 is 17 residues. The junction had 20 bases not matched to a gene; V was cut back by 5 bases and J by 10 bases. This CDR3 reads CASSPGGRAQFQPEQFF. The CDR3 region has the DNA TGTGCCAGCAGTCCGGGGGGTCGGGCTCAATTTCAACCAGAGCAGTTCTTC.

This rearrangement joins TRBV7-9 to TRBJ1-2; D remains ambiguous. CDR3 length: 13 residues. Germline V lookup: CDR1 SEHNR, CDR2 FQNEAQ (reference sequence). V dropped 1 base and J dropped 6 bases, with 9 bases sitting between them. CDR3 sequence reads: CASSLETIDGYTF. CDR3 bases: TGTGCCAGCAGCTTAGAAACTATTGATGGCTACACCTTC.

The chain couples TRBV7-9 to TRBJ2-6, with 8 nucleotides matching TRBD1. V dropped 1 base and J dropped 0; count of bases not matched to a gene: 5. Looked up from germline, CDR1 is SEHNR and CDR2 is FQNEAQ (reference sequence). The CDR3 runs to 18 residues. CDR3 nucleotide sequence: TGTGCCAGCAGCTTAGACTTTACAGGGGGCTCTGGGGCCAACGTCCTGACTTTC. Amino acids: CASSLDFTGGSGANVLTF.

The rearrangement links TRBV7-2 to TRBJ2-7; TRBD1 agrees at 7 bases. Germline lookup yields CDR1 SGHTA and CDR2 FQGNSA. The CDR3 has 15 amino acids. J gave up 3 bases and V 5 bases, and 10 bases lay outside the gene matches. The CDR3 sequence: CASSGSGTDVYEQYF. CDR3 in DNA: TGTGCCAGCAGCGGATCCGGGACAGATGTCTACGAGCAGTACTTC.

The chain uses TRBV28 and TRBJ1-4, with 10 positions matching TRBD1. This CDR3 has 15 residues. Germline V gene data show CDR1 as MDHEN and CDR2 as SYDVKM. Germline trimming cut 5 bases from V and 6 bases from J; bases unmatched to any gene: 6. The CDR3 is CASSGSGTGDEKLFF. The DNA for the CDR3 is TGTGCCAGCAGTGGCTCGGGGACAGGGGATGAAAAACTGTTTTTT.

The chain joins TRBV7-2 to TRBJ1-3; 7 bases fit TRBD1. Germline CDR1 reads SGHTA; CDR2 reads FQGNSA. The CDR3 runs 17 residues. V lost 1 base and J lost 0; bases outside the gene matches: 6. The CDR3 sequence: CASSLVAGGPSGNTIYF. In DNA, the CDR3 is TGTGCCAGCAGCTTAGTGGCAGGGGGTCCCTCTGGAAACACCATATATTTT.

The sample holds one count of this clone. The gene calls are TRBV9 and TRBJ1-4, with 8 bases identical to TRBD1. This CDR3 has 16 residues. Germline V gene sequence: CDR1 SGDLS, CDR2 YYNGEE. After removal of 0 bases from V and 7 bases from J, the junction contained 8 bases not matched to a gene. The CDR3 is CASSVDLQGAGEKLFF. CDR3 DNA sequence: TGTGCCAGCAGCGTAGACCTTCAGGGGGCTGGTGAAAAACTGTTTTTT.

This chain joins TRBV6-2 or TRBV6-3 and TRBJ1-5, with a possible D match to TRBD1 (6 bases). CDR3 length: 19 residues. Germline CDR1 and CDR2: MNHEY and SVGEGT. The ends were cut back, 2 bases at V and 2 bases at J, with 22 bases in the middle. The CDR3 loop is CASSYGEGGTLFRNQPQHF. The DNA for the CDR3 is TGTGCCAGCAGTTACGGAGAGGGAGGGACACTCTTTCGCAATCAGCCCCAGCATTTT.

The chain uses TRBV7-2 and TRBJ2-3; 8 bases line up with TRBD2. V trimming: 4 bases; J trimming: 3 bases; junction bases outside the gene matches: 9. Germline V gene sequence: CDR1 SGHTA, CDR2 FQGNSA. CDR3 length: 16 residues. In DNA, the CDR3 is TGTGCCAGCAGCTCCCCGGGGGGGCCGAGGACAGATACGCAGTATTTT. Protein: CASSSPGGPRTDTQYF. The entire variable domain, with the rest obtained from reference TRBV7-2 and TRBJ2-3, is as follows: GAGVSQSPSNKVTEKGKDVELRCDPISGHTALYWYRQSLGQGLEFLIYFQGNSAPDKSGLPSDRFSAERTGGSVSTLTIQRTQQEDSAVYLCASSSPGGPRTDTQYFGPGTRLTVL.

The chain is built from TRBV5-6 and TRBJ1-6; D gene ambiguous. Trimming cost V 0 bases and J 10 bases, with 14 bases left between them. Germline assignment: CDR1 SGHDT and CDR2 YYEEEE. The CDR3 loop spans 15 amino acids. CDR3 sequence reads: CASSLETGPGSPLHF. In nucleotides, the CDR3 is TGTGCCAGCAGCTTGGAGACTGGTCCGGGGTCACCCCTCCACTTT.

The V gene is TRBV20-1, the J gene TRBJ2-3, with a tentative D call TRBD1 (5 bases). Germline V CDR1 and CDR2: DFQATT, SNEGSKA (reference sequence). V was clipped by 3 bases and J by 4 bases, with 5 bases between them. This CDR3 has 11 amino acids. In DNA form, the CDR3 reads TGCAGTGCTAGGGGGCCAGATACGCAGTATTTT. This gives the protein CSARGPDTQYF.

In DNA form, the CDR3 reads TGTGCCAGCAGCCCCGGGACTAGCGGGAGAATCCCGCAAGAGACCCAGTACTTC. Its translation: CASSPGTSGRIPQETQYF. J is TRBJ2-5 and V is TRBV7-3, with 14 nucleotides matching TRBD2. The CDR3 totals 18 residues. Germline CDR1 and CDR2: SGHTA and FQGTGA. The V segment lost 5 bases and the J segment 2 bases; nucleotides outside the gene matches: 10.

This chain connects TRBV9 to TRBJ2-1, with 7 bases lining up with TRBD2. Per germline, CDR1 SGDLS and CDR2 YYNGEE. The trim removed 2 bases at V and 7 bases at J, leaving 9 bases unmatched. CDR3 size: 15 residues. The CDR3 DNA is TGTGCCAGCAGCGTCACAGCGGGGTTGAGGAATGAGCAGTTCTTC. It specifies CASSVTAGLRNEQFF.

The genes are TRBV10-3 and TRBJ2-1; 10 bases line up with TRBD1. The germline CDR1 and CDR2 sequences are ENHRY and SYGVKD. V was clipped by 7 bases and J by 2 bases; unmatched bases: 8. The CDR3 is 16 amino acids. This chain's CDR3 is CAITPSTGGAYNEQFF. The DNA of the CDR3 is TGTGCCATCACCCCATCGACAGGGGGCGCCTACAATGAGCAGTTCTTC.

The chain recombines TRBV7-9 with TRBJ2-1, with TRBD1 identical over 10 bases. Germline V CDR1 and CDR2: SEHNR, FQNEAQ (reference sequence). V dropped 5 bases and J dropped 5; count of bases not matched to a gene: 9. This CDR3 is 16 amino acids long. DNA for the CDR3: TGTGCCAGCAGCCTAAGACAGGGGGCCACAAACAATGAGCAGTTCTTC. This translates into CASSLRQGATNNEQFF.

The chain recombines TRBV7-3 with TRBJ2-3, with 8 bases aligning to TRBD2. CDR3 size: 18 residues. The V gene's germline CDR1 is SGHTA and CDR2 FQGTGA. V lost 4 bases and J lost 0; bases outside the gene matches: 12. The CDR3: CASSSSGTRITSTDTQYF. The CDR3 nucleotides are TGTGCCAGCAGCTCGTCCGGGACTAGGATAACTAGCACAGATACGCAGTATTTT.

This clone was seen a handful of times. This chain connects TRBV28 to TRBJ2-7; no clear D gene. The germline CDR1 and CDR2 sequences are MDHEN and SYDVKM. The CDR3 has 13 residues. V lost 3 bases, J lost 2 bases, and 8 bases lay in between. Here the CDR3 DNA reads TGTGCCAGCAGTTTTCGAGCCCCCTACGAGCAGTACTTC. Translating gives CASSFRAPYEQYF.

The chain links TRBV3-1 (or the pseudogene TRBV3-2) to TRBJ2-3; tentatively, D is TRBD1 (6 bases). The CDR3 length is 15 residues. Germline V CDR1 and CDR2: LGHDT, YNNKEL (reference sequence). V was pared by 1 base and J by 3 bases, with 11 bases between. The CDR3 loop is CASSQGVDRTDTQYF. CDR3 coding DNA: TGTGCCAGCAGCCAAGGTGTGGACAGAACAGATACGCAGTATTTT.

The CDR3 spells CASSDEVYGYTF. The CDR3, as DNA: TGTGCCAGCAGTGATGAGGTCTATGGCTACACCTTC. The chain couples TRBV3-1 (or the pseudogene TRBV3-2) to TRBJ1-2; no firm D call. This CDR3 spans 12 amino acids. V lost 6 bases, J lost 4 bases, and 9 bases lay in between. In germline, CDR1 is LGHDT, CDR2 YNNKEL (reference sequence).

The V call is TRBV27, the J call TRBJ2-7; the D is unclear. V was pared by 5 bases and J by 6 bases, with 14 bases between. The CDR3 loop spans 13 amino acids. The germline CDR1 and CDR2 sequences are MNHEY and SMNVEV (reference sequence). This chain's CDR3 is CASSIGPEVEQYF. The CDR3 DNA follows: TGTGCCAGCAGTATCGGCCCAGAGGTCGAGCAGTACTTC.

This clone has more than one count but fewer than ten. The genes are TRBV10-3 and TRBJ2-1, with D uncertain. Germline CDR1 ENHRY, CDR2 SYGVKD. The ends were cut back, 2 bases at V and 4 bases at J, with 6 bases in the middle. The CDR3 is 13 amino acids. The CDR3 region has the DNA TGTGCCATCAGTGAGACAGCTTACAATGAGCAGTTCTTC. This codes for CAISETAYNEQFF.

The chain joins TRBV7-9 to TRBJ2-3; 8 bases are a match to TRBD2. Germline V CDR1 and CDR2: SEHNR, FQNEAQ (reference sequence). CDR3 size: 12 residues. Trimming at V came to 3 bases and at J to 14 bases, leaving 7 bases not matched to a gene. The CDR3 nucleotides read TGTGCCAGCAGCTTGATGCGGGGGGCTACGTATTTT. Translated: CASSLMRGATYF. The full variable domain, in which reference TRBV7-9 and TRBJ2-3 provide the parts outside the CDR3, is DTGVSQNPRHKITKRGQNVTFRCDPISEHNRLYWYRQTLGQGPEFLTYFQNEAQLEKSRLLSDRFSAERPKGSFSTLEIQRTEQGDSAMYLCASSLMRGATYFGPGTRLTVL.

As to this clone: A read error is possible here, since a much larger clone lies one base away. This same CDR3 is encoded by further DNA sequences in the sample. The chain combines TRBV28 with TRBJ1-2, with 7 positions matching TRBD1. The CDR3 loop spans 13 amino acids. Per germline, CDR1 MDHEN and CDR2 SYDVKM. V dropped 6 bases and J dropped 4; count of bases not matched to a gene: 5. The CDR3 DNA follows: TGTGCCAGCAGCCGACAGGGTGGCTATGGCTACACCTTC. This codes for CASSRQGGYGYTF.

CDR3 DNA: TGCGCCAGCAGCCTGGGACTAGCTGGGACAGATACGCAGTATTTT. This encodes CASSLGLAGTDTQYF. The rearrangement joins TRBV4-1 to TRBJ2-3, with 9 positions matching TRBD2. CDR3 size: 15 residues. V lost 4 bases, J lost 3 bases, and 5 bases stayed unmatched. Looked up from germline, CDR1 is MGHRA and CDR2 is YSYEKL.

V is TRBV9 and J is TRBJ1-3; no clear D gene. The CDR3 extends over 15 amino acids. The germline V gene has CDR1 SGDLS and CDR2 YYNGEE. The V gene lost 0 bases and the J gene lost 0 bases, with 7 bases spanning the gap. The CDR3 loop is CASSVAGPSGNTIYF. The CDR3 DNA reads as TGTGCCAGCAGCGTAGCTGGGCCCTCTGGAAACACCATATATTTT.